The rows below give T cell receptor beta chains drawn from one sample of a study of CD8 T cells in Susac syndrome. MiXCR, applied by TCRdb to the immunoSEQ multiplex PCR reads, yields one record per CDR3 protein. The table lists some 99,000 distinct CDR3 sequences, around 95% of them singletons. Sequencing was carried out using CD4+ T cells from PBMCs. The receptors stem from a human donor in good health. Both conserved end residues are part of each CDR3. D genes are given only for firm matches. The size of a clone is reported for some rows only, either as once, few or many, or as a class for expanded clones.

TRBD1	-	TRBV4-1	TRBJ2-7	TGCGCCAGCAGCCACGGGACAGGGAACCCCTACGAGCAGTACTTC	CASSHGTGNPYEQYF
TRBD1	-	TRBV7-9	TRBJ1-1	TGTGCCAGCAGCTCGGGACAGTTTAACACTGAAGCTTTCTTT	CASSSGQFNTEAFF
TRBD1	once	TRBV7-2	TRBJ1-1	TGTGCCAGCAGCACGGACAGGGTGCCCACTGAAGCTTTCTTT	CASSTDRVPTEAFF
-	-	TRBV12-3/TRBV12-4	TRBJ2-7	TGTGCCAGCAGTTCCCGGGGCCAGCACTCTTACGAGCAGTACTTC	CASSSRGQHSYEQYF
TRBD1	-	TRBV12-3/TRBV12-4	TRBJ2-7	TGTGCCAGCAGTCCCGGGACAGCTGCTTACGAGCAGTACTTC	CASSPGTAAYEQYF
-	-	TRBV13	TRBJ1-4	TGTGCCAGCAGCCTTAGGGCGACAGGACTGAATGAAAAACTGTTTTTT	CASSLRATGLNEKLFF
-	-	TRBV24-1	TRBJ2-3	TGTGCCACCAGTGAAACAACCCAAACGCAGTATTTT	CATSETTQTQYF
-	-	TRBV5-1	TRBJ2-6	TGCGCCAGCAGCTTACAGAGCTCTGGGGCCAACGTCCTGACTTTC	CASSLQSSGANVLTF
-	-	TRBV7-2	TRBJ2-3	TGTGCCAGCAGCTTAACTAGTTCCACCCCCGATACGCAGTATTTT	CASSLTSSTPDTQYF
TRBD1	-	TRBV27	TRBJ2-5	TGTGCCAGCAGTTTGGGACAGGACTTAACCCAGTACTTC	CASSLGQDLTQYF
TRBD1	-	TRBV20-1	TRBJ2-4	TGCAGTGCGACAGGGGGGGACATTCAGTACTTC	CSATGGDIQYF
TRBD1	once	TRBV12-3/TRBV12-4	TRBJ1-2	TGTGCCAGCAGCCCGGACAGGGGCGAGGTCTATGGCTACACCTTC	CASSPDRGEVYGYTF
TRBD1	-	TRBV30	TRBJ1-1	TGTGCCTGGAGTAGGGGAGGACAGGGTCGACCTGAAGCTTTCTTT	CAWSRGGQGRPEAFF
-	few	TRBV20-1	TRBJ2-2	TGCAGTGCTAGGCAGAACACCGGGGAGCTGTTTTTT	CSARQNTGELFF
-	-	TRBV29-1	TRBJ2-7	TGCAGCGTTGATGCAGGGAGGAATACCTACGAGCAGTACTTC	CSVDAGRNTYEQYF
-	-	TRBV20-1	TRBJ2-5	TGCAGTGCCCGCGCGGGACAGAGAATCCAAGAGACCCAGTACTTC	CSARAGQRIQETQYF
TRBD1	-	TRBV11-2	TRBJ2-7	TGTGCCAGCAGCTTAGAGACAGGGGGCACCTACGAGCAGTACTTC	CASSLETGGTYEQYF
-	once	TRBV4-1	TRBJ2-1	TGCGCCAGCAGCCATTGGCCGGGCGCCTACAATGAGCAGTTCTTC	CASSHWPGAYNEQFF
-	-	TRBV6-5	TRBJ2-2	TGTGCCAGCAGTCCCCTCGGATCGAGGACCGGGGAGCTGTTTTTT	CASSPLGSRTGELFF
-	-	TRBV20-1	TRBJ2-1	TGCAGTGCTAGAGATCCGGGTAGACCGCGGGTGTTAGATGAGCAGTTCTTC	CSARDPGRPRVLDEQFF
-	-	TRBV6-5	TRBJ2-1	TGTGCCAGCAGTCAGGGGACGGTTGAGCAGTTCTTC	CASSQGTVEQFF
TRBD1	-	TRBV29-1	TRBJ2-5	TGCAGCGTTGCGGACAGGGTACAAGAGACCCAGTACTTC	CSVADRVQETQYF
-	-	TRBV3-1	TRBJ2-5	TGTGCCAGCAGCTCAGGGAGGTTGGGGGAGACCCAGTACTTC	CASSSGRLGETQYF